This is a list of T cell receptor beta chains from one sample in a study of T cell responses to AZD1222 COVID-19 vaccine. The assay was immunoSEQ multiplex PCR, and TCRdb's table has in-frame clones only and misses some. The sample holds fewer than 130,000 clones, roughly 90% seen once. Specimen: peripheral blood, collected on day 0 of AZD1222 vaccination. These receptors all stem from an adult in good health. Both conserved end residues are part of each CDR3. D genes are given only for firm matches. Expanded clones get a size class; other rows say once, few or many, or leave the size out.

NA | NA | TRBJ2-3 | TRBV7-3 | CASSLMGDTQYF | TGTGCCAGCAGCTTAATGGGAGATACGCAGTATTTT
NA | NA | TRBJ1-4 | TRBV7-2 | CASSRFPATNEKLFF | TGTGCCAGCAGCAGGTTCCCTGCAACTAATGAAAAACTGTTTTTT
NA | NA | TRBJ2-7 | TRBV21-1 | CASSKPGGEQYF | TGTGCCAGCAGCAAACCCGGAGGCGAGCAGTACTTC
NA | NA | TRBJ1-1 | TRBV5-4 | CASSSLDLNTEAFF | TGTGCCAGCAGCTCCCTGGACCTGAACACTGAAGCTTTCTTT
NA | NA | TRBJ2-7 | TRBV27 | CASSLRVQSSTYEQYF | TGTGCCAGCAGTTTAAGGGTCCAATCATCCACCTACGAGCAGTACTTC
TRBD1 | NA | TRBJ1-1 | TRBV5-1 | CASSWGAGGSTEAFF | TGCGCCAGCAGCTGGGGGGCAGGGGGAAGTACTGAAGCTTTCTTT
TRBD1 | NA | TRBJ2-7 | TRBV7-9 | CASSIQGAAYEQYF | TGTGCCAGCAGCATACAGGGGGCGGCCTACGAGCAGTACTTC
NA | NA | TRBJ2-1 | TRBV11-3 | CASSLPAIDNEQFF | TGTGCCAGCAGCTTGCCGGCTATTGACAATGAGCAGTTCTTC
NA | NA | TRBJ2-3 | TRBV29-1 | CSVEGIGTVADTQYF | TGCAGCGTTGAAGGGATAGGGACGGTCGCAGATACGCAGTATTTT
NA | NA | TRBJ1-3 | TRBV18 | CASSAEGNTIYF | TGTGCCAGCTCAGCAGAAGGAAACACCATATATTTT
NA | NA | TRBJ2-1 | TRBV7-9 | CASSKPSRVNEQFF | TGTGCCAGCAGCAAACCTAGCAGGGTCAATGAGCAGTTCTTC
NA | NA | TRBJ1-2 | TRBV18 | CASSPTSGNYGYTF | TGTGCCAGCTCACCTACGAGTGGGAACTATGGCTACACCTTC
NA | NA | TRBJ2-5 | TRBV24-1 | CATSDGETQYF | TGTGCCACCAGTGACGGGGAGACCCAGTACTTC
TRBD1 | NA | TRBJ2-2 | TRBV11-3 | CASSLKTGMGTGELFF | TGTGCCAGCAGCTTAAAGACAGGGATGGGGACCGGGGAGCTGTTTTTT
NA | NA | TRBJ2-1 | TRBV6-4 | CASSPGTAKGEQFF | TGTGCCAGCAGTCCCGGGACTGCCAAGGGTGAGCAGTTCTTC
TRBD2 | once | TRBJ2-3 | TRBV2 | CASGRTSGGLPSTDTQYF | TGTGCCAGCGGAAGGACTAGCGGGGGCCTACCTAGCACAGATACGCAGTATTTT
NA | NA | TRBJ2-2 | TRBV7-7 | CASSSGTLVTGELFF | TGTGCCAGCAGTTCCGGGACATTAGTCACCGGGGAGCTGTTTTTT
NA | once | TRBJ1-1 | TRBV28 | CASSSIDTEAFF | TGTGCCAGCAGTTCCATAGACACGGAAGCTTTCTTT
NA | NA | TRBJ2-1 | TRBV7-9 | CASSRQGTEQFF | TGTGCCAGCAGCCGTCAGGGAACTGAGCAGTTCTTC
TRBD1 | NA | TRBJ1-1 | TRBV19 | CASSPNRGSEAFF | TGTGCCAGTAGTCCCAACAGGGGCTCTGAAGCTTTCTTT
NA | NA | TRBJ1-1 | TRBV27 | CASRQGGRIEAFF | TGTGCCAGCCGTCAAGGCGGCAGGATTGAAGCTTTCTTT
NA | NA | TRBJ2-7 | TRBV28 | CASSFVRENPYEQYF | TGTGCCAGCAGTTTCGTCAGGGAAAATCCCTACGAGCAGTACTTC
NA | NA | TRBJ1-2 | TRBV6-5 | CASRDTGGNGGYTF | TGTGCCAGCAGGGATACCGGGGGAAACGGGGGCTACACCTTC
NA | NA | TRBJ1-6 | TRBV5-1 | CASSFWDNSPLHF | TGCGCCAGCAGCTTCTGGGATAATTCACCCCTCCACTTT
NA | once | TRBJ1-5 | TRBV2 | CASRYSPSEPQHF | TGTGCCAGCAGGTACAGCCCATCGGAGCCCCAGCATTTT
TRBD1 | NA | TRBJ1-2 | TRBV3-1/TRBV3-2 | CATVGTAGGYTF | TGTGCCACCGTCGGGACAGCGGGAGGCTACACCTTC
NA | NA | TRBJ2-3 | TRBV18 | CASPADWDLCTDTQYF | TGTGCCAGCCCCGCGGACTGGGACTTGTGCACAGATACGCAGTATTTT
NA | NA | TRBJ2-2 | TRBV5-4 | CASSSRDQPNTGELFF | TGTGCCAGCAGCTCCCGGGACCAACCGAACACCGGGGAGCTGTTTTTT
NA | NA | TRBJ2-7 | TRBV12-3/TRBV12-4 | CASSFRGEQYF | TGTGCCAGCAGTTTCAGGGGCGAGCAGTACTTC
TRBD2 | NA | TRBJ2-2 | TRBV2 | CASGPRESGENTGELFF | TGTGCCAGCGGACCGAGGGAGAGCGGGGAGAACACCGGGGAGCTGTTTTTT
TRBD1 | once | TRBJ1-5 | TRBV27 | CASRTGVYQPQHF | TGTGCCAGCAGGACAGGGGTGTATCAGCCCCAGCATTTT
TRBD2 | NA | TRBJ2-7 | TRBV6-5 | CASSTGTSGVEQYF | TGTGCCAGCAGTACCGGGACTAGCGGGGTTGAGCAGTACTTC
NA | NA | TRBJ1-2 | TRBV28 | CASSLPRVVQINYGYTF | TGTGCCAGCAGTTTACCCCGAGTCGTCCAGATTAACTATGGCTACACCTTC
TRBD1 | NA | TRBJ2-7 | TRBV5-1 | CASSRPGGRSYEQYF | TGCGCCAGCAGCCGCCCAGGGGGAAGATCCTACGAGCAGTACTTC